Presented here are 3 T cell receptor beta chains from one specimen sequenced in a study of T cell clusters in autoimmune cytopenias. Multiplex touch-down PCR amplified TRB using TRB-A and TRB-B pools in one tube. TCRdb re-called the multiplex PCR reads and catalogs CDR3 proteins one per entry, DNA excluded. The table lists roughly 5,300 distinct CDR3 sequences, with around 14% in the top ten. TRB amplification used around 260 ng of peripheral blood genomic DNA. The same data also contributed to another study, on T cell repertoires in aging, cancer and after chemotherapy.

The sample consisted of peripheral blood. Every receptor here comes from a human donor in good health.

The genes are TRBV6-1 and TRBJ1-5. Germline V gene data show CDR1 as MNHNS and CDR2 as SASEGT. The CDR3 runs to 15 residues. The CDR3 reads CASSPPALLNQPQHF.

The rearrangement links TRBV6-6 to TRBJ1-2; TCRdb's assignment of TRBD1 cannot be checked, as there is no DNA. Germline V gene data show CDR1 as MNHNY and CDR2 as SVGAGI (reference sequence). The CDR3 is 13 amino acids. The CDR3 spells CAIAQDPYHGYTF.

V and J are TRBV6-2 or TRBV6-3 and TRBJ2-3; TCRdb gives TRBD1 as the D gene, but with no DNA this cannot be confirmed. Germline V gives CDR1 MNHEY, CDR2 SVGEGT. CDR3 length equals 15 residues. CDR3 sequence reads: CASRRTVASTDTQYF.